This T cell receptor (beta chain) emerged from a study of response to subunit inactivated influenza vaccine. The study's findings and limits: T cells newly recruited by each seasonal influenza vaccination are few, the authors suggested.

TCRdb passed the RT-PCR reads through MiXCR, listing each CDR3 protein once. Counted here are over 150,000 distinct CDR3 sequences, roughly 10% occurring once; the ten biggest clones make up around 12%. V was pared by 0 bases and J by 11 bases, with 15 bases between. From germline, CDR1 is LGHNA and CDR2 YSLEER. CDR3 length: 14 residues. Comments on this clonotype: Its specificity is not known.

This rearrangement joins TRBV4-3 to TRBJ2-3; D possibly corresponds to TRBD2 (5 bases). The clonotype originates from a middle-aged man who received an inactivated influenza vaccine. The sample was non-naive T cells sorted from PBMCs, taken roughly 46 days after vaccination. CDR3 coding DNA: TGCGCCAGCAGCCAAGAGAGAGGAGGTAGAAAGCAGTATTTT. It specifies CASSQERGGRKQYF.